The text below deals with one T cell receptor beta chain. Its antigen is still unknown. The data were obtained in a study of untreated major depressive disorder. Profiling relied on immunoSEQ multiplex PCR, and the TCRdb table lists in-frame clones only, not all of them. The sample includes 20,000 or so clones, over 65% seen only once; the top ten take less than 1%. Trimming left V 0 bases short and J 0 bases short, with 10 bases between. The CDR3 covers 16 residues. Germline V gene lookup returns CDR1 SGHRS and CDR2 YFSETQ. Donors lacked major illness, comorbidities, regular medication, drug use, or heavy drinking. Study-level points and caveats: Sequencing comparisons covered only three preselected Vbeta families. Generalizability is limited by the comparatively small study sample.

The genes are TRBV5-1 and TRBJ2-1; possibly TRBD1 for D (6 bases). The sequence was obtained from a woman in her twenties or thirties in good health. Sequenced input: CD4+ T cells from PBMCs. The CDR3 sequence is CASSLARGSSYNEQFF. In DNA form, the CDR3 reads TGCGCCAGCAGCTTGGCCAGGGGAAGCTCCTACAATGAGCAGTTCTTC.